The clone carrying this T cell receptor (beta chain) was observed a few times. It was during active infection that Seattle patients were enrolled and then longitudinally followed. The germline V gene has CDR1 LGHDT and CDR2 YNNKEL (reference sequence). CDR3 length: 15 amino acids. The ends lost 6 bases at V and 2 bases at J; junction bases unmatched: 5. The sample belongs to a study of blood T cell repertoires in COVID-19. In the study overall: The samples span acute and convalescent COVID-19 from the United States, Italy and Spain. Sources were T cells, B-cell-depleted T cells, or PBMCs; the material itself was cDNA or gDNA.

Methods used by the authors: Using reference gene primer amplification, nucleated cell counts were estimated. Assay: immunoSEQ multiplex PCR; the TCRdb copy retains only in-frame clones and omits some. For V, J and clone size, that table is used; D and trimming come from the DNA. The table includes over 150,000 clones, around 83% detected once. Specimen: peripheral blood. The V and J genes are TRBV3-1 (or the pseudogene TRBV3-2) and TRBJ1-3; 9 bases fit TRBD1. This TCR derives from a woman aged 55-70 years with COVID-19, enrolled during active disease. This CDR3 is CASRQQGAPGNTIYF. CDR3 nucleotides: TGTGCCAGCAGGCAACAGGGGGCGCCTGGAAACACCATATATTTT.